This T cell receptor (beta chain) is from a study of blood T cell repertoires in COVID-19 (dated by TCRdb to about 2020). Turning to the overall study: The collaborator samples originated in the United States, Italy and Spain and spanned the acute and convalescent phases of COVID-19. The dataset comprised deeply sampled blood TCRbeta repertoires from subjects exposed to, actively infected with, or recovered from COVID-19. Samples came from the ongoing ImmuneRACE study (first 160 participants) plus 1,254 subjects from 6 global collaborators. The material from the prospective study consisted of cDNA or gDNA derived from T cells, B-cell-depleted T cells, or PBMCs. A de-identified subject ID, COVID-19 status, age in years and sex were almost always included in the sample metadata. The repertoires were released in a freely available public database intended as a resource for research on the immune response to SARS-CoV-2. Where HLA class I and class II types were available, the types were taken from metadata supplied by the sample provider, not from assay-based typing.

About this clone: Its antigen is currently not known. No qualities accompany the bases; no much larger clone lies one base away.

Collaborating institutions collected whole blood in K2EDTA tubes following their own protocols. For TCRbeta analysis, collaborators shipped samples as frozen whole blood, isolated PBMCs, or DNA extracted from either of those sample types. TCRbeta CDR3 regions were amplified from genomic DNA by means of the immunoSEQ Assay, a bias-controlled multiplex PCR. As for the authors' bioinformatics: Within the assay, amplification of reference gene primers was used to estimate how many nucleated cells each sample contained. To quantify the absolute abundance of each unique TCRbeta CDR3 rearrangement, sequence reads were collapsed and filtered. For each sample, productive Simpson clonality was calculated as the square root of Simpson's diversity index over productive rearrangements. TCRdb limited this immuneACCESS table to in-frame rearrangements with V and J called. A share of clones is missing; checked studies link under half to unresolved V genes, and the rest is unexplained. V and J calls and clone size follow that table, whereas D and trimming were derived from the DNA. The sample table shows nearly 40,000 clones, and about 80% are seen once. The top ten constitute around 13% of the sample.

Paper-wide results and their limitations: How much clinical and demographic metadata was included differed by source and by participant, and the metadata was provided uncurated.

V is shortened by 4 bases, J by 4 bases, and the region joining them spans 13 bases. Sequences KGHSH (CDR1) and LQKENI (CDR2) are obtained from the germline V gene. The CDR3 numbers 14 residues from cysteine through phenylalanine. Kept here is only the CDR3 DNA, which spans 42 bases and is read in frame from base 1. The sample comprised peripheral blood. Recombination linked TRBV18 to TRBJ2-5, with a weak D call of TRBD1 (6 bases match). This TCR was sampled from a man aged 45-65 years with active or convalescent COVID-19. The base sequence is TGTGCCAGCTCACAGGACAGCGCCCTAGAGACCCAGTACTTC. Its coded protein is CASSQDSALETQYF.